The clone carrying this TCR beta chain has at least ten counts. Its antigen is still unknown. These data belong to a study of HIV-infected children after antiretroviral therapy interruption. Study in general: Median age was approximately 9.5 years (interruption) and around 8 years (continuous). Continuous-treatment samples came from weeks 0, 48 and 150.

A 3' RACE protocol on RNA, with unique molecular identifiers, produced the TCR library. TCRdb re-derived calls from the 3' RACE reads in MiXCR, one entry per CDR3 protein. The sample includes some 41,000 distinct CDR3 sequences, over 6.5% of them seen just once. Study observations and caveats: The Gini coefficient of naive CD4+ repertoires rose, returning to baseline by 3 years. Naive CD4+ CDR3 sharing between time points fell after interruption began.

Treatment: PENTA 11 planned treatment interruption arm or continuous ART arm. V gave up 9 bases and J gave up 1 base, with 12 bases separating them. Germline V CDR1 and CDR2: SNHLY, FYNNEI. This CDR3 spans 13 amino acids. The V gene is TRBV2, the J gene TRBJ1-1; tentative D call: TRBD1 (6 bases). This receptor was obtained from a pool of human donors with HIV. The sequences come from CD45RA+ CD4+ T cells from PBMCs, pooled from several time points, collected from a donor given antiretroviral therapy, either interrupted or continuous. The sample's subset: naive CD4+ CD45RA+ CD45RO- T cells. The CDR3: CASTGHPNTEAFF. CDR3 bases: TGTGCCAGTACGGGACACCCGAACACTGAAGCTTTCTTT.